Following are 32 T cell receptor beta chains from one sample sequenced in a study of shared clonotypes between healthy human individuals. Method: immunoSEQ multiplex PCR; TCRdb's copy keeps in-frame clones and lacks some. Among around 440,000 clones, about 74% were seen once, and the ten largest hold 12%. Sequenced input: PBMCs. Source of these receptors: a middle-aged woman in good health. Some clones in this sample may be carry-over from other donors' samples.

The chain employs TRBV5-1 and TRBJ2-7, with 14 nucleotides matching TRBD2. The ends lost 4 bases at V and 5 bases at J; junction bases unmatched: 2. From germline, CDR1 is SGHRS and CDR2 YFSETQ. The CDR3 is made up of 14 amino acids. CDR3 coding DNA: TGCGCCAGCAGCCAGGGACTAGCGGGAGACGAGCAGTACTTC. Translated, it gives CASSQGLAGDEQYF.

CDR3 DNA sequence: TGTGCCAGCAGCTCACAGGGAATGGGGCAGTACTTC. Translating it yields CASSSQGMGQYF. The chain combines TRBV11-2 with TRBJ2-7, with D possibly TRBD1 on 6 matching bases. CDR3 length equals 12 residues. Trimming cost V 4 bases and J 9 bases, with 13 bases left between them. Looked up from germline, CDR1 is SGHAT and CDR2 is FQNNGV.

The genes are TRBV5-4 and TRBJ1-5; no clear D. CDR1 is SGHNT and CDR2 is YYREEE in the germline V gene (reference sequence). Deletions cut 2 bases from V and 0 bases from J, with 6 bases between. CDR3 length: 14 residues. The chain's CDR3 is CASSLMGSNQPQHF. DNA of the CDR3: TGTGCCAGCAGCTTAATGGGTAGCAATCAGCCCCAGCATTTT.

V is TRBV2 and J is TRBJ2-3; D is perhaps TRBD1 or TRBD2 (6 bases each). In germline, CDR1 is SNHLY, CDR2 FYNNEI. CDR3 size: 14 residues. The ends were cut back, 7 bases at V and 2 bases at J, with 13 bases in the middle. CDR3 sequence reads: CASTEGGPTDTQYF. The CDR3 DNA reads TGTGCCAGCACTGAGGGGGGACCCACAGATACGCAGTATTTT.

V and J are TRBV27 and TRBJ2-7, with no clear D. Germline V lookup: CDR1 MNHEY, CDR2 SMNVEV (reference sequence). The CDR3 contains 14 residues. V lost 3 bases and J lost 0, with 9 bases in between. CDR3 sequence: CASSFRDISYEQYF. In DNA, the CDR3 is TGTGCCAGCAGTTTCCGCGACATCTCCTACGAGCAGTACTTC.

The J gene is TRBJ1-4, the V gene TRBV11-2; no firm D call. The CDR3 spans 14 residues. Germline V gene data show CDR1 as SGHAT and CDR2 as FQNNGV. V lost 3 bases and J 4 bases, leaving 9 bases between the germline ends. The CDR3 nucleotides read TGTGCCAGCAGCTTTAGACCGCTTAATGAAAAACTGTTTTTT. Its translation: CASSFRPLNEKLFF.

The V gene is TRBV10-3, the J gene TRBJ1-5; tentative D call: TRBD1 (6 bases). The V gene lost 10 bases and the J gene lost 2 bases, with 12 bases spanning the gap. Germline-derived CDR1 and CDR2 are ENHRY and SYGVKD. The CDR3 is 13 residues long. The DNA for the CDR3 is TGTGCCACCGCGGACAGCGGCAATCAGCCCCAGCATTTT. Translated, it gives CATADSGNQPQHF.

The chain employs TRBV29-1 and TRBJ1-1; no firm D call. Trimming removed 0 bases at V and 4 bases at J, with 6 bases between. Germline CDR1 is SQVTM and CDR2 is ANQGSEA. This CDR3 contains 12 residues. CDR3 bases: TGCAGCGTTGAAGAGTGGAGCACTGAAGCTTTCTTT. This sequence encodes CSVEEWSTEAFF.

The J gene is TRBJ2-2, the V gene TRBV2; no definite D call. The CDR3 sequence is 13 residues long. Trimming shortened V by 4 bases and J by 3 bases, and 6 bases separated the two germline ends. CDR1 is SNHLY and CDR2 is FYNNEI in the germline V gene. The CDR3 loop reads CASSADDTGELFF. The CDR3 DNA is TGTGCCAGCAGTGCGGACGACACCGGGGAGCTGTTTTTT.

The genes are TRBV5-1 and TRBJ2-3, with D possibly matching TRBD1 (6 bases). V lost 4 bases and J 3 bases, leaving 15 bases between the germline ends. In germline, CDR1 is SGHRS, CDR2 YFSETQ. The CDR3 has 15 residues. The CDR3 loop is CASSTGVRGTDTQYF. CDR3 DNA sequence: TGCGCCAGCAGCACGGGCGTCAGGGGTACAGATACGCAGTATTTT.

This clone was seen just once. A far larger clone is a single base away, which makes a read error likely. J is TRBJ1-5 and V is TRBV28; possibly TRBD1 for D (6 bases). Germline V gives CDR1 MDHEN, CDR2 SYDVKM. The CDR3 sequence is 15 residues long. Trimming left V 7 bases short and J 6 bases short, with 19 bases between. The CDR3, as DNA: TGTGCCAGCACGTACCGGGACACACCAATTCAGCCCCAGCATTTT. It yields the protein CASTYRDTPIQPQHF.

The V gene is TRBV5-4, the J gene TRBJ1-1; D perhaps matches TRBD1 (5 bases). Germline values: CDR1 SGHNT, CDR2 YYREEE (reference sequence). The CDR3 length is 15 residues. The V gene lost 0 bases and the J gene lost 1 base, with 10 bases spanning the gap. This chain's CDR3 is CASSLEAGRNTEAFF. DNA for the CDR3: TGTGCCAGCAGCTTGGAAGCAGGGAGGAACACTGAAGCTTTCTTT.

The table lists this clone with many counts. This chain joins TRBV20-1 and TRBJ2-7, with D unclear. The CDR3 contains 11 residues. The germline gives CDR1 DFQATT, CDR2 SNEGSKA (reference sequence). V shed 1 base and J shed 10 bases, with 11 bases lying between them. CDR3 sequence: CSARGLPEQYF. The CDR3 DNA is TGCAGTGCTAGAGGTCTCCCTGAACAGTACTTC.

The CDR3 bases are TGTGCCATCAGTGTCGGTTTGACAGGCAAGGACGAGCAGTACTTC. Residues: CAISVGLTGKDEQYF. This chain links TRBV10-3 with TRBJ2-7; TRBD1 is a possible D gene (6 bases). Trimming stripped 4 bases from V and 5 bases from J, with 18 bases between. The CDR3 is 15 residues long. Per the germline V gene, CDR1 is ENHRY and CDR2 is SYGVKD.

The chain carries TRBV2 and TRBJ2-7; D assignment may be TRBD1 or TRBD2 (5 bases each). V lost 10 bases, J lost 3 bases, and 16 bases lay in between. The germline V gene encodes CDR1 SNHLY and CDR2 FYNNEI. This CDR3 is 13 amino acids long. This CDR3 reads CATGNRDLYEQYF. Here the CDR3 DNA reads TGTGCCACCGGGAATCGGGACCTCTACGAGCAGTACTTC.

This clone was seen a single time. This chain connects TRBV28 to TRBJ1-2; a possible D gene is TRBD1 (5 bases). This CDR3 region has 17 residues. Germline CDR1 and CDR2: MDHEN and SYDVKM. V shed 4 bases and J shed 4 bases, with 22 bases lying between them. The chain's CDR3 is CASSYHVGERGGYGYTF. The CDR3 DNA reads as TGTGCCAGCAGTTATCATGTCGGGGAAAGGGGTGGCTATGGCTACACCTTC.

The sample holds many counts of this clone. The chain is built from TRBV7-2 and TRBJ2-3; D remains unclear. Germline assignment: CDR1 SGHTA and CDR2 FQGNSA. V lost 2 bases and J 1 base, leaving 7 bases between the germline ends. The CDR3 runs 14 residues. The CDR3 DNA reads TGTGCCAGCAGCTTATCCAGCGGCACAGATACGCAGTATTTT. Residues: CASSLSSGTDTQYF.

The CDR3 here is CASSLMVREFWEQYF. The CDR3 DNA reads TGTGCCAGCAGTTTAATGGTTCGGGAGTTTTGGGAGCAGTACTTC. V usage is TRBV28 and J usage is TRBJ2-7, with a weak D call TRBD2 (6 bases). With 2 bases removed from V and 7 bases from J, the gap between germline ends came to 18 bases. The CDR3 extends over 15 amino acids. Per the germline V gene, CDR1 is MDHEN and CDR2 is SYDVKM.

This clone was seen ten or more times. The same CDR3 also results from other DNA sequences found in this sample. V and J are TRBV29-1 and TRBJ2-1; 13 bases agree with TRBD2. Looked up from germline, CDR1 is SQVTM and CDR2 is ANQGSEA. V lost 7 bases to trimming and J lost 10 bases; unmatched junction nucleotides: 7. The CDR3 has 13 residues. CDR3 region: CSAGLAGAGEQFF. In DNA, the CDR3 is TGCAGCGCTGGACTAGCGGGAGCCGGAGAGCAGTTCTTC.

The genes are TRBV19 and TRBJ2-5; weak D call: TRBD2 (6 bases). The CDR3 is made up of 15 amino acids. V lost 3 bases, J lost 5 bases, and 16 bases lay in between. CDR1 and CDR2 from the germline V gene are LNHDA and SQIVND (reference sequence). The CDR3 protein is CASSIRERGRETQYF. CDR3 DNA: TGTGCCAGTAGTATTCGGGAGAGGGGACGGGAGACCCAGTACTTC.

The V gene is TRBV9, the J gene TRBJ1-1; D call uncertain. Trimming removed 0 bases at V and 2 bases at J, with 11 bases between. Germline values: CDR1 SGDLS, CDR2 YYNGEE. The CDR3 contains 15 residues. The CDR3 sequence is CASSVDPVVNTEAFF. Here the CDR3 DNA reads TGTGCCAGCAGCGTAGACCCCGTTGTTAACACTGAAGCTTTCTTT.

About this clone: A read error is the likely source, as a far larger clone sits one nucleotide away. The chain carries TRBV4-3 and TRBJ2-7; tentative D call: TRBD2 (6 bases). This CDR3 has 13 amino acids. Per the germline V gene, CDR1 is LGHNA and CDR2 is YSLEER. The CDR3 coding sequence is TGCGCCAGCAACCAAGGAGGGTACTACGAGCAGTACTTC. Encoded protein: CASNQGGYYEQYF.

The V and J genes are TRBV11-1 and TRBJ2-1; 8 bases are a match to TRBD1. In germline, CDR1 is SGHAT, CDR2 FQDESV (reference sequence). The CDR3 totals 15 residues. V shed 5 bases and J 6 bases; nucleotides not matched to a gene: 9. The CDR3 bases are TGTGCCAGCAGCATATCCAGGGGGCGCGGCAATGAGCAGTTCTTC. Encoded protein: CASSISRGRGNEQFF.

CDR3 DNA: TGTGCCAGCAGCTTGTGGACTAGCGGATTGAACGCCTACAATGAGCAGTTCTTC. Its protein product is CASSLWTSGLNAYNEQFF. This rearrangement joins TRBV11-2 to TRBJ2-1, with 10 nucleotides matching TRBD2. This CDR3 region has 18 residues. Trimming at V came to 3 bases and at J to 2 bases, leaving 10 bases not matched to a gene. Germline CDR1 and CDR2: SGHAT and FQNNGV. The variable domain in full, with the rest retrieved from reference TRBV11-2 and TRBJ2-1, is EAGVAQSPRYKIIEKRQSVAFWCNPISGHATLYWYQQILGQGPKLLIQFQNNGVVDDSQLPKDRFSAERLKGVDSTLKIQPAKLEDSAVYLCASSLWTSGLNAYNEQFFGPGTRLTVL.

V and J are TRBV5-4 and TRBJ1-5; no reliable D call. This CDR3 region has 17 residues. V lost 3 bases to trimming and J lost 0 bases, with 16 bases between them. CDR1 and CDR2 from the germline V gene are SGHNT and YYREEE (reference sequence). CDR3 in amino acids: CASSSARRDGSNQPQHF. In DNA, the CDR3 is TGTGCCAGCAGCTCGGCCCGGCGAGACGGTAGCAATCAGCCCCAGCATTTT.

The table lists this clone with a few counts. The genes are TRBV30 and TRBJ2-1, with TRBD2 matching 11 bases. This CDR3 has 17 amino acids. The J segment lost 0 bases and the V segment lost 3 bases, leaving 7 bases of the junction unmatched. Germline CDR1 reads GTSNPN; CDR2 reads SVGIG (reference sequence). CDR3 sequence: CAWRRLAGGSSYNEQFF. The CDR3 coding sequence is TGTGCCTGGAGACGGCTAGCGGGAGGAAGCTCCTACAATGAGCAGTTCTTC. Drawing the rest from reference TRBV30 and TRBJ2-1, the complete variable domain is SQTIHQWPATLVQPVGSPLSLECTVEGTSNPNLYWYRQAAGRGLQLLFYSVGIGQISSEVPQNLSASRPQDRQFILSSKKLLLSDSGFYLCAWRRLAGGSSYNEQFFGPGTRLTVL.

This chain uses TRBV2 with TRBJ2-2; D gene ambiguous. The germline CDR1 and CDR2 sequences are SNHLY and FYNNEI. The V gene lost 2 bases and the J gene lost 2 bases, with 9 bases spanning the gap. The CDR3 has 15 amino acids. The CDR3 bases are TGTGCCAGCAGTGAACTCGGGCCTAACACCGGGGAGCTGTTTTTT. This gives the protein CASSELGPNTGELFF.

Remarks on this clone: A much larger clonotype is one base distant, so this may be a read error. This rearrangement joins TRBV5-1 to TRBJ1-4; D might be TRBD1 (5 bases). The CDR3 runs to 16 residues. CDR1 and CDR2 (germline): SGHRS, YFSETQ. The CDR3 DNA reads TGCGCCAGCAGCTTATTACGGGCAGGGCAAAATGAAAAACCGTTTTTT. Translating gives CASSLLRAGQNEKPFF.

The CDR3 is CAISESNSGRYEQYF. The DNA for the CDR3 is TGTGCCATCAGTGAATCTAATAGCGGGAGGTACGAGCAGTACTTC. This chain joins TRBV10-3 and TRBJ2-7; 10 bases are shared with TRBD2. Germline V gene lookup returns CDR1 ENHRY and CDR2 SYGVKD. The CDR3 consists of 15 residues. Germline trimming cut 3 bases from V and 4 bases from J; bases unmatched to any gene: 6.

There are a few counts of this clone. The CDR3 here is CATSRAGEGETQYF. The DNA for the CDR3 is TGTGCCACCAGCAGAGCAGGGGAGGGAGAGACCCAGTACTTC. V gene TRBV15 combines with J gene TRBJ2-5, with D perhaps TRBD2 (7 bases). This CDR3 has 14 residues. V was trimmed by 1 base and J by 4 bases, leaving 10 bases between them. Germline loops: CDR1 LNHNV, CDR2 YYDKDF (reference sequence). Full variable domain (rest looked up from reference TRBV15 and TRBJ2-5): DAMVIQNPRYQVTQFGKPVTLSCSQTLNHNVMYWYQQKSSQAPKLLFHYYDKDFNNEADTPDNFQSRRPNTSFCFLDIRSPGLGDTAMYLCATSRAGEGETQYFGPGTRLLVL.

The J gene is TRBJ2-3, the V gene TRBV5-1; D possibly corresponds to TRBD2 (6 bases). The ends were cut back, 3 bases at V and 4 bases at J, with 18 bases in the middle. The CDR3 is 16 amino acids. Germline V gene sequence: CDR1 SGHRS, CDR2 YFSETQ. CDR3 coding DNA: TGCGCCAGCAGCTCCTTACCGGGAGAGCCTCCAGATACGCAGTATTTT. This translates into CASSSLPGEPPDTQYF.

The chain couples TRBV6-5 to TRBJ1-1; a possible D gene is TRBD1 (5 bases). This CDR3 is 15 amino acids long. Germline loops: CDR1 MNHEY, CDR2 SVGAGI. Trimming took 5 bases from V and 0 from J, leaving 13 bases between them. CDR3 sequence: CASSPRTFMNTEAFF. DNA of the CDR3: TGTGCCAGCAGTCCGCGGACATTCATGAACACTGAAGCTTTCTTT.